The 27 T cell receptor beta chains below all came from one sample that was sequenced in a study of healthy donors' naive CD4 and CD8 T cells. TCR libraries were built from 450 to 650 ng of total RNA by linear amplification. In TCRdb, the reads were re-called with MiXCR into one record per CDR3 protein. The data show approximately 180,000 distinct CDR3 sequences, with over 60% seen just once and 2% to 2.5% held by the top ten. Sequenced input: naive CD4+ and CD8+ T cells sorted from blood, pooled from several donors. Source of these receptors: a pool of human donors in good health; the sample pools cells from several healthy donors.

This chain joins TRBV6-5 and TRBJ1-2; tentative D call: TRBD1 (6 bases). V dropped 2 bases and J dropped 8 bases, with 12 bases sitting between them. Germline V gives CDR1 MNHEY, CDR2 SVGAGI. The length of the CDR3 is 13 residues. The CDR3 reads CASSYNRVEGYTF. CDR3 nucleotide sequence: TGTGCCAGCAGTTACAACAGGGTTGAGGGCTACACCTTC.

This clonotype was detected a few times. This sequence joins TRBV6-5 and TRBJ1-1; D call uncertain. The CDR3 length is 13 residues. The V gene lost 1 base and the J gene lost 1 base, with 4 bases spanning the gap. Per the germline V gene, CDR1 is MNHEY and CDR2 is SVGAGI. CDR3 sequence: CASSYYANTEAFF. CDR3 coding DNA: TGTGCCAGCAGTTACTACGCGAACACTGAAGCTTTCTTT.

V gene TRBV20-1 combines with J gene TRBJ2-7, with D possibly matching TRBD2 (5 bases). V was trimmed by 5 bases and J by 0 bases, leaving 8 bases between them. The CDR3 spans 12 residues. The germline CDR1 and CDR2 sequences are DFQATT and SNEGSKA (reference sequence). The CDR3 coding sequence is TGCAGTGCTCCCGCGGGCTCCTACGAGCAGTACTTC. Translating it yields CSAPAGSYEQYF.

The chain has TRBV4-2 and TRBJ1-1, with D perhaps matching TRBD1 (5 bases). V lost 0 bases to trimming and J lost 7 bases, with 15 bases between them. Germline loops: CDR1 LGHNA, CDR2 YNFKEQ. The CDR3 runs to 15 residues. The DNA for the CDR3 is TGTGCCAGCAGCCAAGATCTCAGGGCTTGGAGTGAAGCTTTCTTT. This codes for CASSQDLRAWSEAFF.

This sequence joins TRBV5-1 and TRBJ2-3, with D possibly TRBD1 on 6 matching bases. The CDR3 loop spans 14 amino acids. Germline V gives CDR1 SGHRS, CDR2 YFSETQ. Trimming took off 4 bases at V and 1 base at J, with 10 bases between the two ends. This CDR3 is CASSPDRRTDTQYF. The CDR3 DNA is TGCGCCAGCAGCCCGGACAGACGCACAGATACGCAGTATTTT.

With regard to this clonotype: The junction and the germline gene differ at one end; a read error may be behind it. The gene calls are TRBV6-5 and TRBJ2-7; D gene unclear. The germline V gene has CDR1 MNHEY and CDR2 SVGAGI. The CDR3 totals 14 residues. The chain's CDR3 is CAISEYGLSYEQYF. CDR3 DNA sequence: TGTGCCATCAGTGAGTACGGCCTCTCCTACGAGCAGTACTTC.

This clonotype was picked up a small number of times. This chain connects TRBV12-3 or TRBV12-4 to TRBJ2-1; D is uncertain. The CDR3 consists of 11 residues. The V end lost 6 bases, the J end lost 6 bases, and 6 bases lay between the germline ends. CDR3 amino acids: CASRDLNEQFF. The CDR3 DNA reads as TGTGCCAGCAGAGACCTCAATGAGCAGTTCTTC.

This sequence joins TRBV29-1 and TRBJ2-7; 11 bases agree with TRBD2. Germline CDR1 is SQVTM and CDR2 is ANQGSEA. The ends lost 6 bases at V and 2 bases at J; junction bases unmatched: 6. The CDR3 is 14 residues long. The CDR3 DNA follows: TGCAGCGTCCAACTAGCGGGGGCAACCTACGAGCAGTACTTC. This gives the protein CSVQLAGATYEQYF.

J is TRBJ2-4 and V is TRBV18; 12 bases match TRBD2. Germline loops: CDR1 KGHSH, CDR2 LQKENI. CDR3 length: 18 residues. V dropped 4 bases and J dropped 0; count of bases not matched to a gene: 7. CDR3 nucleotide sequence: TGTGCCAGCTCACTTGCAGGACTAGCGGGGCTAGCCAAAAACATTCAGTACTTC. Amino acid sequence: CASSLAGLAGLAKNIQYF.

The chain links TRBV29-1 to TRBJ2-7; D possibly corresponds to TRBD1 (6 bases). Germline CDR1 SQVTM, CDR2 ANQGSEA. CDR3 length: 14 amino acids. Trimming left V 6 bases short and J 5 bases short, with 20 bases between. CDR3 bases: TGCAGCGTAAGTCATCTAGGGGGTTTCCACGAGCAGTACTTC. The encoded protein is CSVSHLGGFHEQYF.

The CDR3 sequence is CASSYFWGHNEQFF. The CDR3 bases are TGTGCCAGCAGTTACTTCTGGGGGCACAATGAGCAGTTCTTC. The chain joins TRBV6-5 to TRBJ2-1; D might be TRBD1 (6 bases). The CDR3 has 14 residues. Germline lookup yields CDR1 MNHEY and CDR2 SVGAGI. V dropped 1 base and J dropped 5 bases, with 9 bases sitting between them.

V and J are TRBV27 and TRBJ1-6; D might be TRBD1 (5 bases). CDR3 length: 14 residues. Trimming took 6 bases from V and 5 from J, leaving 11 bases between them. Germline loops: CDR1 MNHEY, CDR2 SMNVEV (reference sequence). The CDR3 sequence is CASRPGTNNSPLHF. Written as DNA, the CDR3 is TGTGCCAGCAGGCCTGGGACGAATAATTCACCCCTCCACTTT.

The J gene is TRBJ1-1, the V gene TRBV6-2 or TRBV6-3, with 7 bases fitting TRBD1. V gave up 2 bases and J gave up 4 bases; unmatched junction bases: 4. The CDR3 contains 14 residues. Germline assignment: CDR1 MNHEY and CDR2 SVGEGT. Written as DNA, the CDR3 is TGTGCCAGCAGTTACATAGCAGGGGGCACTGAAGCTTTCTTT. Translated, it gives CASSYIAGGTEAFF.

The chain combines TRBV6-5 with TRBJ2-1, with 9 bases matching TRBD2. The CDR3 totals 14 residues. CDR1 and CDR2 from the germline V gene are MNHEY and SVGAGI. The J segment lost 4 bases and the V segment lost 8 bases, leaving 6 bases of the junction unmatched. The CDR3 DNA follows: TGTGCCAGCGGATATAGCGGGAGTTACAATGAGCAGTTCTTC. Translation gives CASGYSGSYNEQFF.

There are a few counts of this clonotype. In DNA, the CDR3 is TGCAGCGTTGCACAGAACAATGAGCAGTTCTTC. This sequence encodes CSVAQNNEQFF. The rearrangement joins TRBV29-1 to TRBJ2-1; D not resolved. This CDR3 comprises 11 residues. With 4 bases removed from V and 5 bases from J, the gap between germline ends came to 6 bases. Germline V gives CDR1 SQVTM, CDR2 ANQGSEA.

The rearrangement joins TRBV7-9 to TRBJ2-5; unclear D gene. The CDR3 covers 15 residues. CDR1 is SEHNR, CDR2 FQNEAQ, per germline (reference sequence). V shed 0 bases and J shed 5 bases, with 13 bases lying between them. CDR3 in amino acids: CASSLAFTSGETQYF. The CDR3 DNA is TGTGCCAGCAGCTTAGCCTTTACAAGTGGGGAGACCCAGTACTTC.

This chain links TRBV27 with TRBJ2-1, with TRBD1 matching 9 bases. The CDR3 is made up of 15 amino acids. The ends lost 5 bases at V and 6 bases at J; junction bases unmatched: 8. Germline V gene data show CDR1 as MNHEY and CDR2 as SMNVEV (reference sequence). In DNA form, the CDR3 reads TGTGCCAGCAGTCCCGGGACAGGGAATGGCAATGAGCAGTTCTTC. This translates into CASSPGTGNGNEQFF.

The chain joins TRBV6-5 to TRBJ1-2; D is unresolved. Germline CDR1 reads MNHEY; CDR2 reads SVGAGI. This CDR3 is built from 14 residues. V was shortened by 6 bases and J by 0 bases, with 11 bases between the two germline ends. The CDR3 spells CASSRQPSNYGYTF. CDR3 in DNA: TGTGCCAGCAGCCGGCAGCCGTCTAACTATGGCTACACCTTC.

The V and J genes are TRBV29-1 and TRBJ2-7, with 9 nucleotides matching TRBD2. CDR1 is SQVTM and CDR2 is ANQGSEA in the germline V gene. The length of the CDR3 is 14 residues. The ends lost 6 bases at V and 7 bases at J; junction bases unmatched: 13. DNA for the CDR3: TGCAGCGTAAGAGCGGGAGGTTCAGCAAAAGAGCAGTACTTC. This translates into CSVRAGGSAKEQYF.

The chain combines TRBV6-5 with TRBJ2-2, with D perhaps TRBD2 (5 bases). The CDR3 has 12 amino acids. Germline V lookup: CDR1 MNHEY, CDR2 SVGAGI. The V and J ends lost 5 bases and 7 bases respectively, with 8 bases between them. The CDR3: CASSGLSGELFF. Here the CDR3 DNA reads TGTGCCAGCAGTGGACTCAGCGGGGAGCTGTTTTTT.

The rearrangement links TRBV11-1 to TRBJ2-2, with D unresolved. CDR1 SGHAT and CDR2 FQDESV come from the germline V gene (reference sequence). The CDR3 loop spans 14 amino acids. V was trimmed by 5 bases and J by 6 bases, leaving 13 bases between them. Here the CDR3 reads CASSPIPDPGELFF. For the CDR3, the DNA is TGTGCCAGCAGCCCAATCCCGGATCCCGGGGAGCTGTTTTTT. Full variable domain (missing parts from reference TRBV11-1 and TRBJ2-2): EAEVAQSPRYKITEKSQAVAFWCDPISGHATLYWYRQILGQGPELLVQFQDESVVDDSQLPKDRFSAERLKGVDSTLKIQPAELGDSAMYLCASSPIPDPGELFFGEGSRLTVL.

The rearrangement links TRBV6-2 or TRBV6-3 to TRBJ1-2; D uncertain. CDR3 size: 12 residues. Trimming took 4 bases from V and 4 from J, leaving 7 bases between them. Germline V CDR1 and CDR2: MNHEY, SVGEGT. CDR3 in DNA: TGTGCCAGCAGTTCGTCTCCCTATGGCTACACCTTC. Translating gives CASSSSPYGYTF.

The chain is built from TRBV12-3 or TRBV12-4 and TRBJ2-1, with TRBD2 identical over 9 bases. The CDR3 sequence is 13 residues long. The V segment lost 8 bases and the J segment 4 bases; nucleotides outside the gene matches: 3. CDR3 sequence reads: CASGTSRYNEQFF. CDR3 nucleotides: TGTGCCAGCGGGACTAGCAGATACAATGAGCAGTTCTTC.

The chain combines TRBV29-1 with TRBJ2-7; D possibly corresponds to TRBD1 (5 bases). Germline lookup yields CDR1 SQVTM and CDR2 ANQGSEA. CDR3 size: 13 residues. V lost 2 bases and J 6 bases, leaving 14 bases between the germline ends. In nucleotides, the CDR3 is TGCAGCGTTGAAATGGGGTTCCAGGGCGAGCAGTACTTC. This sequence encodes CSVEMGFQGEQYF.

This clonotype came up once. V usage is TRBV27 and J usage is TRBJ2-3; TRBD2 matches at 7 bases. CDR1 MNHEY and CDR2 SMNVEV come from the germline V gene (reference sequence). Germline trimming cut 4 bases from V and 0 bases from J; bases unmatched to any gene: 7. The CDR3 is 16 amino acids. The CDR3 reads CASSSRGSGSTDTQYF. The CDR3 DNA reads TGTGCCAGCAGTTCCCGGGGTAGCGGGAGCACAGATACGCAGTATTTT.

DNA of the CDR3: TGTGCCAGCAGCTCTACAGGGGAGCAGTTCTTC. This codes for CASSSTGEQFF. This rearrangement joins TRBV5-4 to TRBJ2-1; a weak D match, TRBD1 (6 bases). This CDR3 is built from 11 residues. V gave up 3 bases and J gave up 10 bases, with 8 bases separating them. Germline V lookup: CDR1 SGHNT, CDR2 YYREEE (reference sequence).

This sequence joins TRBV6-5 and TRBJ2-2; 9 bases line up with TRBD2. The germline CDR1 and CDR2 sequences are MNHEY and SVGAGI. The ends lost 2 bases at V and 6 bases at J; junction bases unmatched: 1. The CDR3 loop spans 14 amino acids. In DNA form, the CDR3 reads TGTGCCAGCAGTTACCGACTAGCGGCCGGGGAGCTGTTTTTT. Amino acids: CASSYRLAAGELFF.